This entry lists 8 T cell receptor beta chains sequenced from one sample in a study of Ad26.COV2.S vaccination and SARS-CoV-2 variants. Sequenced by immunoSEQ multiplex PCR; TCRdb stores in-frame clones only, minus some. This sample yields approximately 460,000 clones, of which roughly 87% are seen a single time; around 1.8% belongs to the top ten. As for treatment: 15 to 20 received Ad26.COV2.S at low or high dose, single or two shots; about five received placebo; per-sample allocation not given. It was on day 63 after the first vaccine or placebo injection that samples were taken. The source material was peripheral blood, sampled in a trial of Ad26.COV2.S vaccine versus placebo. These TCRs come from a person between 18 and 60 years old who received the Ad26.COV2.S COVID-19 vaccine or a placebo.

The chain combines TRBV30 with TRBJ2-1; D remains ambiguous. The ends were cut back, 2 bases at V and 12 bases at J, with 17 bases in the middle. The germline V gene encodes CDR1 GTSNPN and CDR2 SVGIG (reference sequence). The CDR3 spans 13 residues. The CDR3 region is CAWSSMTPPVQFF. DNA of the CDR3: TGTGCCTGGAGTTCTATGACTCCCCCGGTGCAGTTCTTC.

The gene calls are TRBV29-1 and TRBJ2-7; a weak D match, TRBD2 (6 bases). This CDR3 contains 14 residues. Germline CDR1 SQVTM, CDR2 ANQGSEA. Trimming removed 1 base from V and 3 bases from J, with 13 bases in between. The CDR3 DNA sequence: TGCAGCGTTGAAGTTGGTAGCGGAGGCTACGAGCAGTACTTC. It codes for CSVEVGSGGYEQYF.

This chain uses TRBV6-5 with TRBJ2-6, with D unclear. Germline V gene lookup returns CDR1 MNHEY and CDR2 SVGAGI. This CDR3 has 14 residues. The ends were cut back, 8 bases at V and 3 bases at J, with 11 bases in the middle. The CDR3 DNA reads TGTGCCAGCTACCGGTCACATGGGGCCAACGTCCTGACTTTC. Residues: CASYRSHGANVLTF.

This chain links TRBV7-2 with TRBJ1-4; 7 bases line up with TRBD1. The CDR3 length is 14 residues. V trimming: 1 base; J trimming: 8 bases; junction bases outside the gene matches: 4. The germline CDR1 and CDR2 sequences are SGHTA and FQGNSA. CDR3 coding DNA: TGTGCCAGCAGCTTAGACAGGGGAGGCGAAAAACTGTTTTTT. This translates into CASSLDRGGEKLFF.

The V gene is TRBV11-2, the J gene TRBJ1-3; D unclear. Germline CDR1 reads SGHAT; CDR2 reads FQNNGV. This CDR3 comprises 12 residues. V shed 3 bases and J shed 4 bases, with 4 bases lying between them. CDR3 nucleotides: TGTGCCAGCAGCTTTGAGGGAAACACCATATATTTT. It specifies CASSFEGNTIYF.

The J gene is TRBJ1-3, the V gene TRBV6-5, with 7 bases aligning to TRBD1. The trim removed 2 bases at V and 7 bases at J, leaving 11 bases unmatched. Per the germline V gene, CDR1 is MNHEY and CDR2 is SVGAGI. CDR3 size: 16 residues. DNA of the CDR3: TGTGCCAGCAGTTACGAAATTTTGCAGGGGGGGAACACCATATATTTT. It codes for CASSYEILQGGNTIYF.

This chain joins TRBV11-1 and TRBJ2-3; D is ambiguous. The CDR3 contains 16 residues. CDR1 is SGHAT, CDR2 FQDESV, per germline (reference sequence). V lost 1 base to trimming and J lost 0 bases, with 11 bases between them. CDR3 sequence: CASSLGRIASTDTQYF. In DNA, the CDR3 is TGTGCCAGCAGCTTAGGACGCATAGCAAGCACAGATACGCAGTATTTT.

This chain connects TRBV20-1 to TRBJ2-1; 9 bases are a match to TRBD2. The CDR3 length is 13 residues. Germline-derived CDR1 and CDR2 are DFQATT and SNEGSKA (reference sequence). With V trimmed by 3 bases and J by 7 bases, 4 bases remained unmatched. The CDR3 DNA is TGCAGTGCTAGTAACAGCGGGAGGAATGAGCAGTTCTTC. Amino acids: CSASNSGRNEQFF.